Below, 3 T cell receptor beta chains from the same sample are listed, as sequenced in a study of long-term antiretroviral therapy in people with HIV. The authors ran the immunoSEQ assay, v3.0, at survey level. Assay: immunoSEQ multiplex PCR; the TCRdb copy retains only in-frame clones and omits some. The sample consists of about 13,000 clones, just over 75% of them appearing once. The material was unsorted PBMCs, obtained 1.3 years before starting antiretroviral therapy. The receptors come from a man aged 35-49 years with HIV.

This rearrangement joins TRBV7-2 to TRBJ2-7; perhaps TRBD2 as D (6 bases). Germline CDR1 and CDR2: SGHTA and FQGNSA. This CDR3 is 14 amino acids long. Between the trimmed V and J ends, which lost 4 bases and 2 bases, there was a span of 12 bases. CDR3 loop: CASSSDRTTYEQYF. Here the CDR3 DNA reads TGTGCCAGCAGCTCCGATCGGACTACCTACGAGCAGTACTTC.

The rearrangement joins TRBV7-2 to TRBJ1-4; weak D call: TRBD1 (5 bases). Trimming pared 6 bases from V and 4 bases from J, leaving 12 bases between. Germline V lookup: CDR1 SGHTA, CDR2 FQGNSA. CDR3 length equals 14 residues. CDR3 sequence: CASRGQGGNEKLFF. CDR3 DNA: TGTGCCAGCAGGGGGCAGGGCGGTAATGAAAAACTGTTTTTT. Full variable domain (rest looked up from reference TRBV7-2 and TRBJ1-4): GAGVSQSPSNKVTEKGKDVELRCDPISGHTALYWYRQSLGQGLEFLIYFQGNSAPDKSGLPSDRFSAERTGGSVSTLTIQRTQQEDSAVYLCASRGQGGNEKLFFGSGTQLSVL.

This chain's CDR3 is CASSSGQRGTNEKLFF. DNA for the CDR3: TGTGCCAGCAGTTCAGGACAGCGGGGAACTAATGAAAAACTGTTTTTT. V is TRBV6-6 and J is TRBJ1-4; possible D gene TRBD1, 6 bases. V lost 4 bases to trimming and J lost 1 base, with 13 bases between them. The CDR3 covers 16 residues. Germline CDR1 MNHNY, CDR2 SVGAGI (reference sequence).